The 20 T cell receptor beta chains below all came from one sample that was sequenced in a study of breast tumors, draining lymph nodes, adjacent tissues. TCRdb re-called the multiplex PCR reads through MiXCR, storing one row per CDR3 protein. The repertoire holds around 25,000 distinct CDR3 sequences, with approximately 20% as singletons. The sample was breast tumor tissue. Receptors were obtained from a female donor with breast cancer. Some clones in this sample may be carry-over from other donors' samples.

The V call is TRBV6-5, the J call TRBJ1-2; TRBD1 agrees at 8 bases. Germline CDR1 is MNHEY and CDR2 is SVGAGI. The CDR3 runs 13 residues. V lost 11 bases and J lost 8; bases outside the gene matches: 13. The CDR3: CAGTTGTGYGYTF. Written as DNA, the CDR3 is TGTGCCGGCACCACCGGGACAGGTTACGGCTACACCTTC.

The chain employs TRBV6-2 or TRBV6-3 and TRBJ1-5; D is ambiguous. CDR3 length: 16 residues. Trimming pared 5 bases from V and 6 bases from J, leaving 20 bases between. The germline V gene encodes CDR1 MNHEY and CDR2 SVGEGT. CDR3 loop: CASSRGSSKTGQPQHF. CDR3 DNA sequence: TGTGCCAGCAGTCGCGGGAGTTCTAAAACGGGTCAGCCCCAGCATTTT.

J is TRBJ2-7 and V is TRBV5-1; 11 bases line up with TRBD2. V lost 7 bases and J lost 3; bases outside the gene matches: 9. CDR3 size: 15 residues. Germline V gene lookup returns CDR1 SGHRS and CDR2 YFSETQ. The CDR3, as DNA: TGCGCCAGCGGCCGGGGACTAGCGGTTGTCTACGAGCAGTACTTC. Its translation is CASGRGLAVVYEQYF.

The chain recombines TRBV20-1 with TRBJ1-2; 9 bases fit TRBD1. CDR3 length: 14 residues. V shed 6 bases and J 2 bases; nucleotides not matched to a gene: 7. Germline-derived CDR1 and CDR2 are DFQATT and SNEGSKA (reference sequence). The DNA for the CDR3 is TGCAGTGCAGTAAGGACAGGGGCGAACTATGGCTACACCTTC. This encodes CSAVRTGANYGYTF.

As concerns this clonotype: One junction end disagrees with the germline gene, perhaps due to a read error. V and J are TRBV6-5 and TRBJ1-6, with D possibly TRBD1 on 5 matching bases. In germline, CDR1 is MNHEY, CDR2 SVGAGI. CDR3 length: 8 residues. The CDR3 sequence is CASSFGGF. The CDR3 DNA is TGTGCCAGCAGTTTTGGGGGGTTT.

Ten or more counts support this clonotype. This chain joins TRBV5-4 and TRBJ2-1, with 7 bases that match TRBD1. The CDR3 extends over 14 amino acids. V shed 3 bases and J 8 bases; nucleotides not matched to a gene: 8. Per the germline V gene, CDR1 is SGHNT and CDR2 is YYREEE (reference sequence). CDR3 protein: CASSSNRGYDEQFF. The CDR3 DNA follows: TGTGCCAGCAGCTCAAACAGGGGTTACGATGAGCAGTTCTTC.

This chain links TRBV20-1 with TRBJ2-1, with D possibly matching TRBD2 (5 bases). Trimming stripped 5 bases from V and 7 bases from J, with 15 bases between. Looked up from germline, CDR1 is DFQATT and CDR2 is SNEGSKA (reference sequence). This CDR3 spans 13 amino acids. In nucleotides, the CDR3 is TGCAGTGCTGAGGGCCCGTTCCTAAATGAGCAGTTCTTC. The encoded protein is CSAEGPFLNEQFF.

About this clonotype itself: Its ends do not fully match the called genes, so a read error is possible. The V call is TRBV5-4, the J call TRBJ1-2, with 7 bases fitting TRBD1. This CDR3 spans 13 amino acids. CDR1 and CDR2 (germline): SGHNT, YYREEE (reference sequence). CDR3 region: CAGSQGEEISYTF. CDR3 nucleotide sequence: TGTGCCGGCAGTCAGGGGGAGGAGATAAGCTACACCTTC.

This clonotype occurred many times. The chain combines TRBV7-2 with TRBJ1-2; 9 bases agree with TRBD1. The CDR3 is 15 residues long. Germline V gene data show CDR1 as SGHTA and CDR2 as FQGNSA. V lost 5 bases, J lost 5 bases, and 9 bases stayed unmatched. CDR3 protein: CASSARDRAGYGYTF. In nucleotides, the CDR3 is TGTGCCAGCAGCGCCCGGGACAGGGCAGGTTATGGCTACACCTTC.

This clonotype was picked up many times. V is TRBV6-1 and J is TRBJ2-7; D gene unclear. The CDR3 is 13 amino acids. Deletions cut 8 bases from V and 0 bases from J, with 11 bases between. From germline, CDR1 is MNHNS and CDR2 SASEGT. In nucleotides, the CDR3 is TGTGCCAGCTCGTATTCCCCCTCCTACGAGCAGTACTTC. Protein: CASSYSPSYEQYF.

This clonotype was detected ten times or more. CDR3 sequence: CASSSSGRGIDTQYF. The CDR3 DNA is TGTGCCAGCAGTTCTAGCGGGAGGGGAATAGATACGCAGTATTTT. V and J are TRBV27 and TRBJ2-3; 12 bases agree with TRBD2. Looked up from germline, CDR1 is MNHEY and CDR2 is SMNVEV (reference sequence). With V trimmed by 4 bases and J by 5 bases, 4 bases remained unmatched. The CDR3 extends over 15 amino acids.

This sequence joins TRBV14 and TRBJ1-1; TRBD1 matches at 9 bases. Per the germline V gene, CDR1 is SGHDN and CDR2 is FVKESK. The ends lost 1 base at V and 5 bases at J; junction bases unmatched: 8. This CDR3 is 16 amino acids long. DNA for the CDR3: TGTGCCAGCAGCCAAGTTGAGGGACAGGGCCCTACTGAAGCTTTCTTT. Translated: CASSQVEGQGPTEAFF.

This clonotype was seen ten or more times. The V and J genes are TRBV25-1 and TRBJ2-1; tentatively, D is TRBD2 (7 bases). Trimming pared 3 bases from V and 4 bases from J, leaving 25 bases between. CDR3 size: 19 residues. Germline V lookup: CDR1 MGHDK, CDR2 SYGVNS. The CDR3 nucleotides read TGTGCCAGCAGTGAGAGGGGGGGGCACTACAATGAGGGTTACAATGAGCAGTTCTTC. Encoded protein: CASSERGGHYNEGYNEQFF.

V is TRBV10-2 and J is TRBJ2-1; the D gene is possibly TRBD1 (5 bases). The CDR3 extends over 15 amino acids. Per the germline V gene, CDR1 is WSHSY and CDR2 is SAAADI. V was cut by 3 bases and J by 10 bases, with 19 bases left in between. The CDR3 spells CASSEHRQLSNEQFF. CDR3 coding DNA: TGCGCCAGCAGTGAACACAGACAGCTCTCCAACGAGCAGTTCTTC.

This clonotype has at least ten counts. The rearrangement links TRBV5-8 to TRBJ2-1, with unresolved D. The CDR3 is 13 amino acids. Deletions cut 1 base from V and 4 bases from J, with 6 bases between. Germline assignment: CDR1 SGHTS and CDR2 YDEGEE. DNA for the CDR3: TGTGCCAGCAGCTTGTCTGAGTACAATGAGCAGTTCTTC. This sequence encodes CASSLSEYNEQFF.

In its sample, this clonotype was seen many times. The V call is TRBV28, the J call TRBJ2-7, with TRBD2 as a possible D gene (5 bases). This CDR3 region has 15 residues. Germline CDR1 reads MDHEN; CDR2 reads SYDVKM. V lost 7 bases to trimming and J lost 4 bases, with 20 bases between them. CDR3 amino acids: CASKVGRPGRYEQYF. DNA for the CDR3: TGTGCCAGCAAAGTCGGGCGGCCGGGAAGGTACGAGCAGTACTTC.

This clonotype was picked up many times. V is TRBV12-3 or TRBV12-4 and J is TRBJ2-7; TRBD1 matches 7 bases. The CDR3 spans 12 residues. V trimming: 5 bases; J trimming: 4 bases; junction bases outside the gene matches: 2. CDR3 coding DNA: TGTGCCAGCAGTCCACAGGGGTACGAGCAGTACTTC. Encoded protein: CASSPQGYEQYF.

In regard to this clonotype: This may come from a read error, since a much larger clone is one base off. The chain combines TRBV27 with TRBJ2-1, with D possibly called TRBD1 or TRBD2 (5 bases each). The ends were cut back, 3 bases at V and 4 bases at J, with 13 bases in the middle. CDR3 length equals 15 residues. Germline V gives CDR1 MNHEY, CDR2 SMNVEV (reference sequence). Written as DNA, the CDR3 is TGTGCCAGCAGTTTTGGGGCTAGCCGGTACAATGAGCAGTTCTTC. The encoded protein is CASSFGASRYNEQFF.

This clonotype was found many times. For the CDR3, the DNA is TGCGCCAGCAGCTTGGTCGGGACGGTAGCCTACGAGCAGTACTTC. Amino acid sequence: CASSLVGTVAYEQYF. The J gene is TRBJ2-7, the V gene TRBV5-1; D is perhaps TRBD1 or TRBD2 (5 bases each). There are 15 residues in the CDR3. In germline, CDR1 is SGHRS, CDR2 YFSETQ. Trimming stripped 0 bases from V and 2 bases from J, with 12 bases between.

This clonotype was detected ten times or more. The chain uses TRBV28 and TRBJ2-4; 8 bases are shared with TRBD2. Germline V CDR1 and CDR2: MDHEN, SYDVKM. V lost 4 bases to trimming and J lost 6 bases; unmatched junction nucleotides: 2. The length of the CDR3 is 13 residues. In DNA form, the CDR3 reads TGTGCCAGCAGTTCCGGACTAGCAAACATTCAGTACTTC. Its translation is CASSSGLANIQYF.